This is a list of T cell receptor beta chains from one sample in a study of OX40 agonist ivuxolimab in advanced cancers. Libraries were prepared by immunoSEQ multiplex PCR; TCRdb keeps only in-frame clonotypes and omits some of them. Of about 92,000 clones in the sample, approximately 91% are singletons; the top ten hold around 0.35%. The sample was CD4+ or CD8+ T cells sorted from blood, taken in a trial of the OX40 agonist ivuxolimab. The source of these receptors is an adult with an advanced solid tumor such as melanoma, head and neck, liver or kidney cancer. Both conserved end residues are part of each CDR3. The order of the fields is V gene, J gene, CDR3 protein.

TRBV18	TRBJ2-5	CASSPKETQYF
TRBV10-3	TRBJ1-5	CAISAYSNQPQHF
TRBV7-7	TRBJ2-7	CASSLVLGLEQYF
TRBV11-2	TRBJ2-2	CASSLGIGRKGTGELFF
TRBV4-3	TRBJ2-1	CASSPRDLGHYEQFF
TRBV5-1	TRBJ1-2	CASANQGDGYTF
TRBV7-8	TRBJ1-2	CASSLRAGGGYGYTF
TRBV28	TRBJ2-7	CASSLTYEQYF
TRBV19	TRBJ1-2	CASKKLGQGSGYGYTF
TRBV10-3	TRBJ2-1	CAISGGVSGSYNEQFF
TRBV28	TRBJ2-1	CASSFAQGHEQFF
TRBV10-1	TRBJ2-7	CASKSYEQYF
TRBV7-9	TRBJ1-2	CASSLADRRGRGYTF